This T cell receptor beta chain came from a study of blood T cell repertoires in COVID-19. Study-wide background: Sources were T cells, B-cell-depleted T cells, or PBMCs; the material itself was cDNA or gDNA.

The V gene's germline CDR1 is MNHEY and CDR2 SVGEGT. The V and J ends lost 4 bases and 3 bases respectively, with 7 bases between them. This CDR3 has 12 residues. Per the authors' pipeline: Reference gene primer amplification yielded estimated nucleated cell counts. Measured with immunoSEQ multiplex PCR; TCRdb has only the in-frame clones, and not every one. For V, J and clone size, that table is used; D and trimming come from the DNA. Of approximately 180,000 clones in the sample, over 75% were seen once. Sequenced input: peripheral blood. V usage is TRBV6-2 or TRBV6-3 and J usage is TRBJ2-7; perhaps TRBD2 as D (5 bases). This sequence originates from a woman aged 70 to 79 with acute or convalescent COVID-19. The CDR3 reads CASSSRDYEQYF. The CDR3, as DNA: TGTGCCAGCAGTTCTCGGGACTACGAGCAGTACTTC.